A single sample gave rise to the 26 T cell receptor beta chains below, sequenced in a study of cytomegalovirus exposure and HLA in healthy donors. PCR primers comprised 60 Vbeta and 13 Jbeta primers. TCRdb's table, derived via immunoSEQ multiplex PCR, lists solely in-frame clones and lacks some. The table includes about 50,000 clones, around 80% detected once. Sequenced: PBMCs. The receptors derive from a boy aged 10-17 years in good health and CMV-seropositive.

This sequence joins TRBV18 and TRBJ1-5; no firm D call. Germline values: CDR1 KGHSH, CDR2 LQKENI. V was shortened by 4 bases and J by 5 bases, with 9 bases between the two germline ends. The CDR3 totals 13 residues. The CDR3 loop is CASSRAGDQPQHF. The CDR3 region has the DNA TGTGCCAGCTCACGAGCCGGAGATCAGCCCCAGCATTTT.

V gene TRBV10-2 combines with J gene TRBJ2-7, with 8 bases matching TRBD1. The CDR3 is made up of 12 amino acids. The germline CDR1 and CDR2 sequences are WSHSY and SAAADI. V shed 5 bases, J shed 6 bases, and the junction held 3 bases outside the gene matches. This chain's CDR3 is CASSPGQGEQYF. The CDR3 nucleotides read TGCGCCAGCAGTCCCGGACAGGGCGAGCAGTACTTC.

The CDR3 reads CASSGGRTYGYTF. Here the CDR3 DNA reads TGTGCCAGCAGTGGGGGGAGGACCTATGGCTACACCTTC. The chain carries TRBV28 and TRBJ1-2; TRBD1 is a possible D gene (5 bases). Germline CDR1 MDHEN, CDR2 SYDVKM. The CDR3 is 13 amino acids. V was clipped by 5 bases and J by 4 bases, with 11 bases between them.

The rearrangement links TRBV5-4 to TRBJ2-1; the D gene is possibly TRBD1 (5 bases). V was cut by 2 bases and J by 4 bases, with 7 bases left in between. This CDR3 has 13 amino acids. Germline V gives CDR1 SGHNT, CDR2 YYREEE (reference sequence). Here the CDR3 reads CASSFDSYNEQFF. DNA for the CDR3: TGTGCCAGCAGCTTTGACAGTTACAATGAGCAGTTCTTC.

This clone appeared a few times. The rearrangement uses TRBV5-1 and TRBJ1-2; TRBD1 matches at 8 bases. Looked up from germline, CDR1 is SGHRS and CDR2 is YFSETQ. The CDR3 is 16 residues long. Losses at the gene ends were 4 bases for V and 0 bases for J; bases not matched to a gene: 8. In nucleotides, the CDR3 is TGCGCCAGCAGCACCGGACAGGGTAGGGCTAACTATGGCTACACCTTC. This translates into CASSTGQGRANYGYTF.

This clone appeared a single time. For the CDR3, the DNA is TGCGCCAGCAGCTTGATCCCGGGTGAGCACGAGCAGTACTTC. Its translation is CASSLIPGEHEQYF. This rearrangement joins TRBV5-1 to TRBJ2-5; D unclear. The J call may be mistaken, given a closer DNA end match to TRBJ2-7. This CDR3 comprises 14 residues. CDR1 SGHRS and CDR2 YFSETQ come from the germline V gene.

This rearrangement joins TRBV6-1 to TRBJ2-1; possibly TRBD1 for D (5 bases). Germline V CDR1 and CDR2: MNHNS, SASEGT. V was pared by 6 bases and J by 12 bases, with 18 bases between. The CDR3 is 13 residues long. CDR3 loop: CASSRQYFWGQFF. In DNA form, the CDR3 reads TGTGCCAGCAGCAGACAGTATTTCTGGGGGCAGTTCTTC.

This clone occurred a few times. V is TRBV7-9 and J is TRBJ2-3; D not certain. The CDR3 contains 13 residues. The V end was cut by 4 bases, the J end by 3 bases, with 8 bases between. Per germline, CDR1 SEHNR and CDR2 FQNEAQ (reference sequence). DNA for the CDR3: TGTGCCAGCAGCTCGCCCCTAACAGATACGCAGTATTTT. Translated: CASSSPLTDTQYF.

V and J are TRBV4-1 and TRBJ2-3; 13 nucleotides align to TRBD2. This CDR3 is built from 18 residues. V shed 0 bases, J shed 4 bases, and the junction held 7 bases outside the gene matches. Germline CDR1 and CDR2: MGHRA and YSYEKL. CDR3 amino acids: CASSQEEGLAGRSDTQYF. In DNA, the CDR3 is TGCGCCAGCAGCCAAGAGGAGGGACTAGCGGGGCGGTCAGATACGCAGTATTTT.

This chain uses TRBV5-1 with TRBJ2-5, with D tentatively TRBD2 (5 bases). V lost 8 bases and J lost 5, with 16 bases in between. The CDR3 totals 13 residues. Germline V gene lookup returns CDR1 SGHRS and CDR2 YFSETQ. The chain's CDR3 is CASSRESMETQYF. The CDR3 nucleotides are TGCGCCAGTAGTAGGGAGTCCATGGAGACCCAGTACTTC.

The rearrangement links TRBV2 to TRBJ2-3, with a possible D match to TRBD2 (6 bases). The length of the CDR3 is 17 residues. Germline CDR1 is SNHLY and CDR2 is FYNNEI. V lost 4 bases, J lost 3 bases, and 20 bases lay in between. CDR3 nucleotide sequence: TGTGCCAGCAGTGGGTCCCTGAGCGGGTCGGCGACAGATACGCAGTATTTT. Amino acids: CASSGSLSGSATDTQYF. Full variable domain (remainder filled in from reference TRBV2 and TRBJ2-3): EPEVTQTPSHQVTQMGQEVILRCVPISNHLYFYWYRQILGQKVEFLVSFYNNEISEKSEIFDDQFSVERPDGSNFTLKIRSTKLEDSAMYFCASSGSLSGSATDTQYFGPGTRLTVL.

This chain connects TRBV7-9 to TRBJ1-5, with no clear D. CDR3 length: 14 residues. The germline V gene has CDR1 SEHNR and CDR2 FQNEAQ (reference sequence). Trimming took off 4 bases at V and 0 bases at J, with 7 bases between the two ends. CDR3 protein: CASSSGYSNQPQHF. The CDR3 DNA reads as TGTGCCAGCAGCTCGGGTTATAGCAATCAGCCCCAGCATTTT.

J is TRBJ1-5 and V is TRBV6-6; 11 positions match TRBD1. Germline lookup yields CDR1 MNHNY and CDR2 SVGAGI (reference sequence). This CDR3 is built from 16 residues. J gave up 2 bases and V 2 bases, and 2 bases lay outside the gene matches. In DNA form, the CDR3 reads TGTGCCAGCAGTTACGAGGGACAGGGGGGCAATCAGCCCCAGCATTTT. It yields the protein CASSYEGQGGNQPQHF.

This clone turned up a few times. Here the CDR3 reads CASSLRGTGTTEAFF. For the CDR3, the DNA is TGTGCCAGCAGCCTACGGGGGACAGGGACTACTGAAGCTTTCTTT. V and J are TRBV9 and TRBJ1-1; 9 bases are shared with TRBD1. The germline CDR1 and CDR2 sequences are SGDLS and YYNGEE. The trim removed 4 bases at V and 5 bases at J, leaving 9 bases unmatched. The CDR3 has 15 amino acids.

This sequence joins TRBV12-2 and TRBJ2-7; TRBD1, the table's D call, lacks a check against the DNA. TRBV12-2 constitutes a pseudogene. The CDR3 length is 17 residues. The CDR3 loop is CASRLRFKGQGSYEQYF. The CDR3, as DNA: TGTGCAAGTCGCCTAAGATTCAAGGGACAGGGGTCCTACGAGCAGTACTTC.

This chain's CDR3 is CASRSNYNEQFF. CDR3 in DNA: TGTGCCAGCAGGAGCAATTACAATGAGCAGTTCTTC. The chain joins TRBV9 to TRBJ2-1; D remains unclear. This CDR3 comprises 12 residues. Trimming took 5 bases from V and 4 from J, leaving 7 bases between them. The germline V gene encodes CDR1 SGDLS and CDR2 YYNGEE.

The V and J genes are TRBV4-2 and TRBJ2-5, with D possibly being TRBD1 (6 bases). Germline CDR1 and CDR2: LGHNA and YNFKEQ. This CDR3 has 13 residues. The ends were cut back, 0 bases at V and 5 bases at J, with 7 bases in the middle. DNA for the CDR3: TGTGCCAGCAGCCAAGAAACAGGGGAGACCCAGTACTTC. Its translation: CASSQETGETQYF.

This clone is a singleton in its sample. The chain carries TRBV5-1 and TRBJ2-5; D is unclear. The DNA matches TRBJ2-7 better at its end, which makes the J call doubtful. Germline V gives CDR1 SGHRS, CDR2 YFSETQ. CDR3 size: 15 residues. CDR3 in DNA: TGCGCCAGCAGCTACTCCGCTTATAGCTCCTACGAGCAGTACTTC. Translated: CASSYSAYSSYEQYF.

The V and J genes are TRBV13 and TRBJ1-1; tentative D call: TRBD1 (6 bases). CDR3 length: 13 amino acids. Trimming took off 8 bases at V and 7 bases at J, with 17 bases between the two ends. Germline V lookup: CDR1 PRHDT, CDR2 FYEKMQ (reference sequence). The DNA of the CDR3 is TGTGCCAGCGAAATCAGGGGAACAAATGAAGCTTTCTTT. Encoded protein: CASEIRGTNEAFF.

The rearrangement joins TRBV15 to TRBJ1-4, with a weak D call TRBD1 (5 bases). Trimming cost V 2 bases and J 2 bases, with 9 bases left between them. This CDR3 is 15 amino acids long. CDR1 LNHNV and CDR2 YYDKDF come from the germline V gene (reference sequence). The CDR3 DNA sequence: TGTGCCACCAGCAGACAGGGCAGTACTAATGAAAAACTGTTTTTT. It yields the protein CATSRQGSTNEKLFF.

The rearrangement joins TRBV7-8 to TRBJ1-5; no clear D gene. The CDR3 spans 15 residues. V was shortened by 5 bases and J by 2 bases, with 13 bases between the two germline ends. CDR1 is SGHVS, CDR2 FQNEAQ, per germline. Written as DNA, the CDR3 is TGTGCCAGCAGCCCCCTGCGGGTCGGCAATCAGCCCCAGCATTTT. Protein sequence: CASSPLRVGNQPQHF.

This chain joins TRBV5-6 and TRBJ2-7; D ambiguous. Germline assignment: CDR1 SGHDT and CDR2 YYEEEE. The CDR3 length is 14 residues. The V end was cut by 0 bases, the J end by 1 base, with 8 bases between. The CDR3 DNA reads as TGTGCCAGCAGCTTGGACATGAATTCCTACGAGCAGTACTTC. It encodes CASSLDMNSYEQYF. Complete variable domain (other parts from reference TRBV5-6 and TRBJ2-7): DAGVTQSPTHLIKTRGQQVTLRCSPKSGHDTVSWYQQALGQGPQFIFQYYEEEERQRGNFPDRFSGHQFPNYSSELNVNALLLGDSALYLCASSLDMNSYEQYFGPGTRLTVT.

This clone was seen only once. Within the sample, other DNA sequences also encode this same CDR3. J is TRBJ1-1 and V is TRBV7-9; no clear D gene. The germline V and J ends were trimmed by 4 bases and 5 bases, with 8 bases remaining between them. The germline V gene has CDR1 SEHNR and CDR2 FQNEAQ (reference sequence). CDR3 size: 12 residues. Written as DNA, the CDR3 is TGTGCCAGCAGCTCCGGTGGTACTGAAGCTTTCTTT. It specifies CASSSGGTEAFF.

The rearrangement joins TRBV5-1 to TRBJ1-2; TRBD1 might be the D (5 bases). The CDR3 is made up of 14 amino acids. Trimming took off 0 bases at V and 3 bases at J, with 9 bases between the two ends. Germline loops: CDR1 SGHRS, CDR2 YFSETQ. The CDR3 loop reads CASSLAVTDYGYTF. The DNA of the CDR3 is TGCGCCAGCAGCTTGGCCGTGACAGACTATGGCTACACCTTC.

The rearrangement joins TRBV27 to TRBJ2-2; 8 bases match TRBD1. The junction had 14 bases not matched to a gene; V was cut back by 7 bases and J by 7 bases. CDR3 size: 16 residues. Germline CDR1 is MNHEY and CDR2 is SMNVEV (reference sequence). The CDR3 spells CASTLLVPQGVGELFF. CDR3 nucleotide sequence: TGTGCCAGCACCCTTTTGGTGCCACAGGGGGTCGGGGAGCTGTTTTTT.

The V gene is TRBV4-1, the J gene TRBJ2-7, with TRBD1 matching 9 bases. V shed 4 bases and J 6 bases; nucleotides not matched to a gene: 13. This CDR3 has 16 residues. The germline gives CDR1 MGHRA, CDR2 YSYEKL. The DNA of the CDR3 is TGCGCCAGCAGCCTCACAGGGGGCTTGCTCTTCTCCGAGCAGTACTTC. Protein product: CASSLTGGLLFSEQYF.